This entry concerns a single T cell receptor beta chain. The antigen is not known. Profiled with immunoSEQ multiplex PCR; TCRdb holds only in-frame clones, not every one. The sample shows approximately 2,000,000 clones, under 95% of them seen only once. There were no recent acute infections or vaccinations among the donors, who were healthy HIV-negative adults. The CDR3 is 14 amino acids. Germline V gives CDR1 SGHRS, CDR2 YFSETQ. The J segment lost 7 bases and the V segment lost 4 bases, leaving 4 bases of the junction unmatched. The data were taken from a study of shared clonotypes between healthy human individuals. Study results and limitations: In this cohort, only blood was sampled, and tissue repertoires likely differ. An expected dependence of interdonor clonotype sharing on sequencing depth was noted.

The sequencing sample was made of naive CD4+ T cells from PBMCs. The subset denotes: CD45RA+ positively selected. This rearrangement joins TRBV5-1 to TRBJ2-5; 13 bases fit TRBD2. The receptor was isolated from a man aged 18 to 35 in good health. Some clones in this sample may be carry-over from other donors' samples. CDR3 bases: TGCGCCAGCAGCGAGGGACTAGCGGGATGGACCCAGTACTTC. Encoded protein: CASSEGLAGWTQYF.